These 9 T cell receptor beta chains were all obtained from the same sample, sequenced in a study of blood T cell repertoires in COVID-19. Some clones are missing from TCRdb's copy, which holds only in-frame ones; the method was immunoSEQ multiplex PCR. This table holds 48,000 or so clones, 65% to 90% found once. Sequencing was done on a sample of peripheral blood. Receptor source: a woman of 80 years or more with COVID-19, enrolled during active disease.

The chain is built from TRBV7-2 and TRBJ1-6; 9 bases are shared with TRBD1. Germline CDR1 reads SGHTA; CDR2 reads FQGNSA. The CDR3 totals 15 residues. J was trimmed by 9 bases and V by 0 bases; bases with no gene match: 3. Here the CDR3 DNA reads TGTGCCAGCAGCTTAGCGGGACAGGGTAGTTCACCCCTCCACTTT. This codes for CASSLAGQGSSPLHF.

V gene TRBV6-6 combines with J gene TRBJ2-3; 8 bases are shared with TRBD2. The CDR3 spans 16 residues. The V and J ends lost 6 bases and 6 bases, in that order; junction bases with no gene match: 14. CDR1 MNHNY and CDR2 SVGAGI come from the germline V gene (reference sequence). CDR3 residues: CASSPRSAGAFDTQYF. DNA of the CDR3: TGTGCCAGCAGCCCAAGATCAGCGGGAGCGTTTGATACGCAGTATTTT.

The chain recombines TRBV5-6 with TRBJ2-1; TRBD2 agrees at 13 bases. V trimming: 4 bases; J trimming: 9 bases; junction bases outside the gene matches: 10. Germline V gene sequence: CDR1 SGHDT, CDR2 YYEEEE. The CDR3 runs 16 residues. The CDR3 is CASSRHTSGGATEQFF. The CDR3 region has the DNA TGTGCCAGCAGCCGACATACTAGCGGGGGGGCGACTGAGCAGTTCTTC.

This sequence joins TRBV28 and TRBJ1-5; 10 nucleotides agree with TRBD1. Germline V lookup: CDR1 MDHEN, CDR2 SYDVKM. V trimming: 5 bases; J trimming: 6 bases; junction bases outside the gene matches: 7. The CDR3 loop spans 15 amino acids. CDR3 sequence reads: CASSRQGAAGQPQHF. In DNA form, the CDR3 reads TGTGCCAGCAGTCGACAGGGGGCTGCGGGTCAGCCCCAGCATTTT.

This rearrangement joins TRBV28 to TRBJ2-7; TRBD1 matches 7 bases. The CDR3 is made up of 15 amino acids. Germline V CDR1 and CDR2: MDHEN, SYDVKM. With V trimmed by 5 bases and J by 5 bases, 12 bases remained unmatched. The CDR3 protein is CASSPSGQARNEQYF. CDR3 bases: TGTGCCAGCAGTCCGAGCGGACAGGCGAGGAACGAGCAGTACTTC.

In its sample, this clone was seen a few times. This chain joins TRBV5-1 and TRBJ1-4; no firm D call. The CDR3 runs to 14 residues. V lost 3 bases and J 0 bases, leaving 6 bases between the germline ends. CDR1 is SGHRS and CDR2 is YFSETQ in the germline V gene. The CDR3 region is CASSSGSTNEKLFF. The CDR3 DNA is TGCGCCAGCAGCTCGGGGTCAACTAATGAAAAACTGTTTTTT.

The V gene is TRBV2, the J gene TRBJ2-1, with TRBD1 identical over 12 bases. The CDR3 is 17 amino acids. V dropped 1 base and J dropped 8; count of bases not matched to a gene: 9. Germline V lookup: CDR1 SNHLY, CDR2 FYNNEI. The CDR3 here is CASSEGTGDRGRYEQFF. The CDR3 DNA is TGTGCCAGCAGTGAAGGGACGGGGGACAGGGGGCGCTATGAGCAGTTCTTC.

CDR3: CASNAAGIEGTGELFF. CDR3 DNA sequence: TGTGCCAGCAACGCTGCGGGAATAGAAGGCACCGGGGAGCTGTTTTTT. The chain is built from TRBV5-4 and TRBJ2-2, with D perhaps TRBD2 (6 bases). The CDR3 runs to 16 residues. The germline gives CDR1 SGHNT, CDR2 YYREEE (reference sequence). Trimming shortened V by 6 bases and J by 4 bases, and 19 bases separated the two germline ends.

The chain joins TRBV27 to TRBJ1-1, with D possibly TRBD1 on 5 matching bases. CDR3 length: 16 residues. V gave up 2 bases and J gave up 1 base, with 14 bases separating them. In germline, CDR1 is MNHEY, CDR2 SMNVEV (reference sequence). The CDR3 loop reads CASSLIAGLWNTEAFF. The CDR3 DNA follows: TGTGCCAGCAGTTTAATCGCAGGGTTATGGAACACTGAAGCTTTCTTT.